The following is a T cell receptor (beta chain) sequence with its context. With 4 bases removed from V and 0 bases from J, the gap between germline ends came to 20 bases. The CDR3 runs to 18 residues. The germline gives CDR1 SGDLS, CDR2 YYNGEE. Sequenced by immunoSEQ multiplex PCR; TCRdb stores in-frame clones only, minus some. The sample has around 67,000 clones, 70% to 90% seen once; the top ten hold approximately 1.2%. The data stem from a study of OX40 agonist ivuxolimab in advanced cancers. Study information: The patients received agonistic anti-OX40 (CD134) antibody ivuxolimab.

The material was CD4+ or CD8+ T cells sorted from blood, obtained in a trial of the OX40 agonist ivuxolimab. The sequence was obtained from an adult with an advanced solid tumor such as melanoma, head and neck, liver or kidney cancer. This sequence joins TRBV9 and TRBJ1-3; D perhaps matches TRBD1 (6 bases). This chain's CDR3 is CASSPRGGALYSGNTIYF. Here the CDR3 DNA reads TGTGCCAGCAGCCCCCGGGGGGGGGCCCTCTACTCTGGAAACACCATATATTTT.